This paragraph reports one T cell receptor (beta chain). Its antigen is unknown. TCRdb used MiXCR to reprocess the RT-PCR reads, holding one entry per CDR3 protein. The sample shows 500,000 to 550,000 distinct CDR3 sequences, 7.2% of them seen only once. CDR3 length: 12 amino acids. Trimming shortened V by 0 bases and J by 8 bases, and 7 bases separated the two germline ends. Germline V CDR1 and CDR2: GTSNPN, SVGIG (reference sequence). The source of the sample is a study of response to subunit inactivated influenza vaccine. Study-wide points: Authors proposed each seasonal influenza vaccination draws in few new T cells.

The receptor was isolated from a man aged 50-75 years who received an inactivated influenza vaccine. The V call is TRBV30, the J call TRBJ1-4; D unclear. The material sequenced was PBMCs from blood, taken around 25 months after vaccination. The CDR3 is CAWSVLGEKLFF. DNA for the CDR3: TGTGCCTGGAGTGTACTGGGGGAAAAACTGTTTTTT.